A selection of T cell receptor beta chains follows, all from one sample in a study of control samples from healthy donors and cancer patients. Data came from immunoSEQ multiplex PCR; TCRdb stores just in-frame clones and leaves some out. The profile shows roughly 30,000 clones, about 85% of them singletons. The sample was formalin-fixed, paraffin-embedded tissue. The source of these receptors is a female donor with melanoma. Each CDR3 is given with its conserved first and last residue. A D gene is named only where the DNA matches it firmly.

v_gene	j_gene	d_gene	len	CDR3aa	CDR3nt
TRBV3-1/TRBV3-2	TRBJ2-7	TRBD2	14	CASSTSGTSYEQYF	TGTGCCAGCAGCACCAGCGGGACCTCCTACGAGCAGTACTTC
TRBV5-5	TRBJ1-1	-	14	CASTYGATNTEAFF	TGTGCCAGCACCTACGGGGCGACGAACACTGAAGCTTTCTTT
TRBV5-1	TRBJ2-1	TRBD2	15	CASSLAGVSYNEQFF	TGCGCCAGCAGCTTAGCGGGAGTTTCCTACAATGAGCAGTTCTTC
TRBV9	TRBJ1-4	-	14	CASSVEGRNEKLFF	TGTGCCAGCAGCGTAGAGGGGCGTAATGAAAAACTGTTTTTT
TRBV10-2	TRBJ1-1	-	13	CASSGPTNTEAFF	TGCGCCAGCAGCGGTCCCACGAACACTGAAGCTTTCTTT
TRBV7-9	TRBJ1-1	-	16	CASSLAQARMNTEAFF	TGTGCCAGCAGCTTAGCACAGGCCAGAATGAACACTGAAGCTTTCTTT
TRBV9	TRBJ2-1	TRBD2	15	CASSVALAGVNEQFF	TGTGCCAGCAGCGTAGCTCTAGCGGGAGTAAATGAGCAGTTCTTC
TRBV2	TRBJ1-2	TRBD1	16	CAITQSRTGLAYGYTF	TGTGCCATCACACAATCCCGGACAGGGCTTGCCTATGGCTACACCTTC
TRBV19	TRBJ2-5	-	13	CATSPDIQETQYF	TGTGCCACCTCCCCCGACATCCAAGAGACCCAGTACTTC
TRBV7-9	TRBJ2-7	TRBD2	15	CASSPMTSGIYEQYF	TGTGCCAGCAGCCCGATGACTAGCGGGATCTACGAGCAGTACTTC
TRBV5-1	TRBJ2-1	-	14	CASRGVSSYNEQFF	TGCGCCAGCAGGGGCGTGAGCTCCTACAATGAGCAGTTCTTC
TRBV30	TRBJ1-2	-	12	CAWSPLRQAVTF	TGTGCCTGGAGTCCCTTGAGACAGGCCGTTACCTTC
TRBV25-1	TRBJ1-2	-	14	CASSQTAGDYGYTF	TGTGCCAGCAGTCAAACAGCCGGAGACTATGGCTACACCTTC
TRBV6-1	TRBJ1-3	-	16	CASSEGIFSSGNTIYF	TGTGCCAGCAGTGAGGGGATTTTTTCCTCTGGAAACACCATATATTTT
TRBV19	TRBJ1-5	-	12	CASMGLDQPQHF	TGTGCCAGCATGGGGCTGGATCAGCCCCAGCATTTT